These 6 T cell receptor beta chains came from one sample sequenced in a study of naive CD8 T cells in extremely preterm neonates (dated by TCRdb to between 2016 and 2019). The library was obtained by the immunoSEQ multiplex PCR assay. In TCRdb, the immuneACCESS table is reduced to in-frame sequences with V and J assigned. These tables do not hold every clone; where another copy was compared, an unresolved V gene accounts for under half, and the others remain unexplained. Recorded for this sample are under 6,000 clones; over 95% of them occurred a single time. The top ten clonotypes cover 0.55% to 0.6% of the sample. Source material: naive CD8+ T cells from blood. The receptors originated from a human donor in good health.

This clone was recorded only once. The chain couples TRBV27 to TRBJ2-1; 10 positions match TRBD2. Germline loops: CDR1 MNHEY, CDR2 SMNVEV (reference sequence). The V and J ends lost 5 bases and 2 bases, in that order; junction bases with no gene match: 12. The CDR3 runs 18 residues. CDR3 sequence: CASSRLAGPRATYNEQFF. DNA of the CDR3: TGTGCCAGCAGTCGACTAGCGGGCCCCAGGGCGACCTACAATGAGCAGTTCTTC.

This chain links TRBV6-5 with TRBJ2-3; D ambiguous. Germline-derived CDR1 and CDR2 are MNHEY and SVGAGI. V was pared by 6 bases and J by 0 bases, with 13 bases between. The CDR3 sequence is 15 residues long. CDR3 nucleotides: TGTGCCAGCAGCCCATTTCTTCGGAGCACAGATACGCAGTATTTT. Translating gives CASSPFLRSTDTQYF.

The chain employs TRBV19 and TRBJ2-1; D gene uncertain. This CDR3 spans 12 amino acids. CDR1 and CDR2 from the germline V gene are LNHDA and SQIVND (reference sequence). The germline V and J ends were trimmed by 5 bases and 8 bases, with 10 bases remaining between them. DNA for the CDR3: TGTGCCAGTAGTCCTCTGGGCTATGAGCAGTTCTTC. This encodes CASSPLGYEQFF.

The V gene is TRBV19, the J gene TRBJ2-6, with 7 positions matching TRBD1. Losses at the gene ends were 5 bases for V and 2 bases for J; bases not matched to a gene: 6. Germline V gene data show CDR1 as LNHDA and CDR2 as SQIVND (reference sequence). The CDR3 length is 16 residues. The CDR3 DNA is TGTGCCAGTAGTTACCCAACAGGGGCTGGGGCCAACGTCCTGACTTTC. Translating it yields CASSYPTGAGANVLTF. Full variable domain (outside the CDR3, taken from reference TRBV19 and TRBJ2-6): DGGITQSPKYLFRKEGQNVTLSCEQNLNHDAMYWYRQDPGQGLRLIYYSQIVNDFQKGDIAEGYSVSREKKESFPLTVTSAQKNPTAFYLCASSYPTGAGANVLTFGAGSRLTVL.

The chain links TRBV2 to TRBJ2-2, with 7 bases aligning to TRBD1. Germline V gives CDR1 SNHLY, CDR2 FYNNEI. The CDR3 runs 17 residues. Trimming at V came to 5 bases and at J to 0 bases, leaving 9 bases not matched to a gene. The CDR3 bases are TGTGCCAGCAGTCTATCCCGGGGACAGCCGAACACCGGGGAGCTGTTTTTT. Amino acid sequence: CASSLSRGQPNTGELFF.

The chain carries TRBV6-6 and TRBJ1-2; 8 bases align to TRBD1. Trimming removed 7 bases from V and 4 bases from J; junction bases left unmatched: 8. This CDR3 has 14 amino acids. Germline-derived CDR1 and CDR2 are MNHNY and SVGAGI (reference sequence). CDR3 sequence: CASKSGTGLYGYTF. The CDR3 nucleotides are TGTGCCAGCAAGTCCGGGACAGGCCTCTATGGCTACACCTTC.